This TCR beta chain was found in a study of blood T cell repertoires in COVID-19. Measured with immunoSEQ multiplex PCR; TCRdb has only the in-frame clones, and not every one. The table lists 150,000 or so clones, approximately 90% of them singletons, with approximately 4.3% in the top ten. Regarding this clone: The same CDR3 also results from other DNA sequences found in this sample.

V trimming: 4 bases; J trimming: 4 bases; junction bases outside the gene matches: 4. CDR3 size: 15 residues. Germline V gene sequence: CDR1 LGHNA, CDR2 YSLEER. This clonotype originated in a man aged 50-60 years who had recovered from COVID-19. This sequence joins TRBV4-3 and TRBJ1-6, with 7 bases fitting TRBD1. The sequenced sample was PBMCs or T cells enriched from blood (not recorded which). The DNA for the CDR3 is TGCGCCAGCAGCCGCACGGGACAGTATAATTCACCCCTCCACTTT. Its translation: CASSRTGQYNSPLHF.